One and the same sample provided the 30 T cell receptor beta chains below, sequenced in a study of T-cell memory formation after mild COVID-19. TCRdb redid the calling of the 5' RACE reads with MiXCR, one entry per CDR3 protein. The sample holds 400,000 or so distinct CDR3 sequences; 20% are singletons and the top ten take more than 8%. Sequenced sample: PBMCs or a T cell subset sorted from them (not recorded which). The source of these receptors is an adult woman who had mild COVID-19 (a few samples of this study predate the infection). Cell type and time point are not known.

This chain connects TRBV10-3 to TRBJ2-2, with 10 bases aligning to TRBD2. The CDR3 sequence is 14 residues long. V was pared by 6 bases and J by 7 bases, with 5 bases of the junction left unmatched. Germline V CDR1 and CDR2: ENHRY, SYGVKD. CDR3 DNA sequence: TGTGCCATCAGAAGCGGGGGGGCAAACGGGGAGCTGTTTTTT. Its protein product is CAIRSGGANGELFF.

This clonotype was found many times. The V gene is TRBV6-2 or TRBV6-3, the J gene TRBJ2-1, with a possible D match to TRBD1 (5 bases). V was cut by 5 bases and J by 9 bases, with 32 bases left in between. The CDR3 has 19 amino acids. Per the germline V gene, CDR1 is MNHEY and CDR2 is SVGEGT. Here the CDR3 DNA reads TGTGCCAGCAGTCGGCCCGCCGTCGACAGCACCAGGGTAACAATTGAGCAGTTCTTC. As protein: CASSRPAVDSTRVTIEQFF.

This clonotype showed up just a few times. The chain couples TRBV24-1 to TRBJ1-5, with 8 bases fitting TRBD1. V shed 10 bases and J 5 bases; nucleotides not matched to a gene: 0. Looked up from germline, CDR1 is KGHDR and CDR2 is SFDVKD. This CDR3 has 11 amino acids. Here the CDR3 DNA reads TGTGCCACGGACAGGGATCAGCCCCAGCATTTT. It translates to CATDRDQPQHF.

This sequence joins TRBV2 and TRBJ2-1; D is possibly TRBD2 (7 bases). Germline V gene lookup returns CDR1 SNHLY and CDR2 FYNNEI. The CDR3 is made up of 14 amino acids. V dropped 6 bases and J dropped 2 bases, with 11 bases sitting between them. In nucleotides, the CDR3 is TGTGCCAGCAGGGGGGAGGGGGCCTACAATGAGCAGTTCTTC. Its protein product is CASRGEGAYNEQFF.

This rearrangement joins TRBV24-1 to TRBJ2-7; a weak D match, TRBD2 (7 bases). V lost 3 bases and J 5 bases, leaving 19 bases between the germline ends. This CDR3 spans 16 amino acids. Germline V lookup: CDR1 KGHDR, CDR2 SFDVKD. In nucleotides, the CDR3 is TGTGCCACCAGTGATCCCAAGGGGGGGAAAGGGAACGAGCAGTACTTC. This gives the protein CATSDPKGGKGNEQYF.

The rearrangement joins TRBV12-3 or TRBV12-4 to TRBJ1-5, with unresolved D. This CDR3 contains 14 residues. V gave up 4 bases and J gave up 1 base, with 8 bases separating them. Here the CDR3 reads CASSWRQSNQPQHF. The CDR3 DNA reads TGTGCCAGCAGTTGGAGGCAGAGCAATCAGCCCCAGCATTTT.

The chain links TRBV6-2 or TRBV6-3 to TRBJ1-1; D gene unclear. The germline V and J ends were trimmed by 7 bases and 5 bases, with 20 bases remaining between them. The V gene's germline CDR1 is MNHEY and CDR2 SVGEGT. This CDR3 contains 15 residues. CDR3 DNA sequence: TGTGCCAGCACCCCCATAGCTGGGCGCGGGACTGAAGCTTTCTTT. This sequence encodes CASTPIAGRGTEAFF.

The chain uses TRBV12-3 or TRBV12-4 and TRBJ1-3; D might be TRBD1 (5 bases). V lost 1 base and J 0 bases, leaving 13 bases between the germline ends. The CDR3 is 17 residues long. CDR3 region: CASSLGAPGSSGNTIYF. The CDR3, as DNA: TGTGCCAGCAGTTTAGGGGCCCCAGGGAGCTCTGGAAACACCATATATTTT.

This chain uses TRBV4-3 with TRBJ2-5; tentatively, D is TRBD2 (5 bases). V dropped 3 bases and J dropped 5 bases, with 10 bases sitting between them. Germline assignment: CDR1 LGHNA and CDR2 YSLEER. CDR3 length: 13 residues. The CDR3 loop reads CASSQSRGETQYF. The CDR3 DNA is TGCGCCAGCAGCCAGTCTAGAGGGGAGACCCAGTACTTC.

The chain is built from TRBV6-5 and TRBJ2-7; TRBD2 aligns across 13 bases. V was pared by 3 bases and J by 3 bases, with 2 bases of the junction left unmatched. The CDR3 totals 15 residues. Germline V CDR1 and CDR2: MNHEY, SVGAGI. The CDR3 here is CASSYTSGGDYEQYF. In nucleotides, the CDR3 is TGTGCCAGCAGTTATACTAGCGGGGGGGACTACGAGCAGTACTTC.

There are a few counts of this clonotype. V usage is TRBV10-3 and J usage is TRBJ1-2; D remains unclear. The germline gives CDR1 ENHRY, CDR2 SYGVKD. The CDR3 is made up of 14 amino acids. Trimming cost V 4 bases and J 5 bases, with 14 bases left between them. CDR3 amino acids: CAISVRRAEYGYTF. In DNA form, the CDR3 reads TGTGCCATCAGTGTACGTCGGGCGGAGTATGGCTACACCTTC.

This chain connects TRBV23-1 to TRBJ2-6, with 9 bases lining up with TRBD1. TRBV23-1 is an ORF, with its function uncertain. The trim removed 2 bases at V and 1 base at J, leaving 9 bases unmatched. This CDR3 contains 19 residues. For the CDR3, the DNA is TGCGCCAGCAGTCAAGGCAACAGGGGGCGCTTATCTGGGGCCAACGTCCTGACTTTC. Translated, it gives CASSQGNRGRLSGANVLTF.

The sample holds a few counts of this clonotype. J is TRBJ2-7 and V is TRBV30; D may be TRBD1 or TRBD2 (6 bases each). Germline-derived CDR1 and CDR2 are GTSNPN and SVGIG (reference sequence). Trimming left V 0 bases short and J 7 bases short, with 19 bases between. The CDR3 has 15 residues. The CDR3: CAWSVAPRGVGEQYF. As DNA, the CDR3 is TGTGCCTGGAGTGTAGCACCTAGGGGGGTAGGGGAGCAGTACTTC. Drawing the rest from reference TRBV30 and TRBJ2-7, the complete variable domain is SQTIHQWPATLVQPVGSPLSLECTVEGTSNPNLYWYRQAAGRGLQLLFYSVGIGQISSEVPQNLSASRPQDRQFILSSKKLLLSDSGFYLCAWSVAPRGVGEQYFGPGTRLTVT.

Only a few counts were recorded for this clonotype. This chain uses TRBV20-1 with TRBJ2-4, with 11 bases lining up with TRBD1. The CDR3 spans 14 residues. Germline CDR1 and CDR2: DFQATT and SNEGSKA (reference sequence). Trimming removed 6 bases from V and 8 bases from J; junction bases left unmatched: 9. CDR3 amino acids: CSAGPGTGGYIQYF. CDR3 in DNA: TGCAGTGCCGGCCCCGGGACAGGGGGTTACATTCAGTACTTC.

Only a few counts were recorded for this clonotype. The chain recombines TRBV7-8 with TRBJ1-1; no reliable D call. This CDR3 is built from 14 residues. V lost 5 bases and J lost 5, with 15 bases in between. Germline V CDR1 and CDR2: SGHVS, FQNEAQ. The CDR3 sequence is CASSRTEGRTEAFF. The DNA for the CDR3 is TGTGCCAGCAGCCGGACGGAAGGGAGAACTGAAGCTTTCTTT.

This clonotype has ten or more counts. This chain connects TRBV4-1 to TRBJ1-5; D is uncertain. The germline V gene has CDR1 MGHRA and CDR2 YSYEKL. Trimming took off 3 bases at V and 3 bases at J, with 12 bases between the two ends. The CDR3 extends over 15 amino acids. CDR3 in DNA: TGCGCCAGCAGCCAGATCAACGGGTACAATCAGCCCCAGCATTTT. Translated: CASSQINGYNQPQHF.

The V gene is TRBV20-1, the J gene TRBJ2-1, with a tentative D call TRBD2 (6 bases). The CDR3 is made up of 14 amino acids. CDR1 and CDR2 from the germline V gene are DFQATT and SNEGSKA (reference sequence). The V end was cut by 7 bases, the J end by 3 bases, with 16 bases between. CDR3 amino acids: CSVKGGAHYNEQFF. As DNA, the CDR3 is TGCAGTGTTAAGGGCGGGGCGCACTACAATGAGCAGTTCTTC.

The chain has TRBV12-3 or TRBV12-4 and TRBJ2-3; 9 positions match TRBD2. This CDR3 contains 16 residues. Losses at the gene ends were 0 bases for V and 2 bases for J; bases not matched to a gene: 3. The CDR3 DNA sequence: TGTGCCAGCAGTTTAGCGGCGGGAGGGGTCACAGATACGCAGTATTTT. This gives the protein CASSLAAGGVTDTQYF.

The CDR3 DNA sequence: TGTGCCAGCAGTTTATACCCTAAAACGGGGTCGAGCACCGGGGAGCTGTTTTTT. Residues: CASSLYPKTGSSTGELFF. The J gene is TRBJ2-2, the V gene TRBV27; D is perhaps TRBD2 (5 bases). The CDR3 loop spans 18 amino acids. Trimming removed 1 base from V and 4 bases from J, with 19 bases in between. Per the germline V gene, CDR1 is MNHEY and CDR2 is SMNVEV (reference sequence).

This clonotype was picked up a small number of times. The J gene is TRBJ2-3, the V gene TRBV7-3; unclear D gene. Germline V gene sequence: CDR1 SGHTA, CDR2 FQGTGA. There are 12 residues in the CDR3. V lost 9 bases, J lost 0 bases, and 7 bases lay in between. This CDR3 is CARMTSTDTQYF. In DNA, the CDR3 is TGTGCCAGGATGACTAGCACAGATACGCAGTATTTT.

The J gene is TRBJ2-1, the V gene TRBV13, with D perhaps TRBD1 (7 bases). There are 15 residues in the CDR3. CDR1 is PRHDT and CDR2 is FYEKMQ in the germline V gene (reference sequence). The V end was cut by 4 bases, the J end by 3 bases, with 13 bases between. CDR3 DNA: TGTGCCAGCAGCTCTGGACAGGAGGGCTACAATGAGCAGTTCTTC. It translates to CASSSGQEGYNEQFF.

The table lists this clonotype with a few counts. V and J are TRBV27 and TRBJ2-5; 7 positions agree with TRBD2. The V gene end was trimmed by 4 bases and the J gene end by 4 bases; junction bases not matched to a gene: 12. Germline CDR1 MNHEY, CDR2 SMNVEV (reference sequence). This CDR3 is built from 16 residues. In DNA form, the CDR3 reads TGTGCCAGCAGTTCCCCAGCGGGGCCTGGGGGAGAGACCCAGTACTTC. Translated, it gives CASSSPAGPGGETQYF.

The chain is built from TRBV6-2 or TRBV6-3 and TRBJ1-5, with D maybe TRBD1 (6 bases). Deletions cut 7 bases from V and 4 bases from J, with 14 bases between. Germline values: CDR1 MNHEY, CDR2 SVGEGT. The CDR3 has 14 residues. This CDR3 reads CASTPGDTNQPQHF. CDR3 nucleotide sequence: TGTGCCAGCACCCCTGGGGACACGAATCAGCCCCAGCATTTT.

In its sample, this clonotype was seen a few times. CDR3 in DNA: TGCGCCAGCAGCTTCCTGAGCGGGAGGGGGACAGATACGCAGTATTTT. It codes for CASSFLSGRGTDTQYF. The V call is TRBV5-1, the J call TRBJ2-3, with 10 nucleotides matching TRBD2. Germline V gene data show CDR1 as SGHRS and CDR2 as YFSETQ. Trimming took 2 bases from V and 3 from J; bases not matched to a gene: 6. The CDR3 runs 16 residues.

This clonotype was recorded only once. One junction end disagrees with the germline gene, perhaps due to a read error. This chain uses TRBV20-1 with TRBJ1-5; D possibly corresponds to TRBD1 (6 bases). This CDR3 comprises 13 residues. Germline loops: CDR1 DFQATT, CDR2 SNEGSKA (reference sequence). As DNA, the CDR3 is TGCAGCGCTACTGGGACAAACAATCAGCCCCAGCATTTT. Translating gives CSATGTNNQPQHF.

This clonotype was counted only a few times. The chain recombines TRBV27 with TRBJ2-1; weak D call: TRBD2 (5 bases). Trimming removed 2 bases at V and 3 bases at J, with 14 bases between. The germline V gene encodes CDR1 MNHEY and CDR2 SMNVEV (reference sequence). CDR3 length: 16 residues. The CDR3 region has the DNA TGTGCCAGCAGTTTAACGGGGTCCACTGGCTACAATGAGCAGTTCTTC. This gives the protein CASSLTGSTGYNEQFF.

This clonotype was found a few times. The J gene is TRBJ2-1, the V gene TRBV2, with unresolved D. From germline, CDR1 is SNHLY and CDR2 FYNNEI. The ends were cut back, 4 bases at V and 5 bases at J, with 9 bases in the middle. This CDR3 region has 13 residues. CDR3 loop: CASSVARHNEQFF. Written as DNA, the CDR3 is TGTGCCAGCAGTGTTGCGCGGCACAATGAGCAGTTCTTC.

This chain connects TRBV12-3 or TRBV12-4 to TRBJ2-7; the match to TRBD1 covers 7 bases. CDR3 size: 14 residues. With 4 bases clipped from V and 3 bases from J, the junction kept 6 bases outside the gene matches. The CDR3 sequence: CASSWGQRDYEQYF. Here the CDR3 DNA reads TGTGCCAGCAGTTGGGGACAGAGAGACTACGAGCAGTACTTC.

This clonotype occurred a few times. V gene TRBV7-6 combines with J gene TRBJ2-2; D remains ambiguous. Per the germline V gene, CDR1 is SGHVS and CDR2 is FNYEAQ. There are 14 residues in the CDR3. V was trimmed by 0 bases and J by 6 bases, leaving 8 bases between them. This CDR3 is CASSLAGSAGELFF. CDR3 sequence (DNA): TGTGCCAGCAGCTTAGCGGGGTCGGCCGGGGAGCTGTTTTTT. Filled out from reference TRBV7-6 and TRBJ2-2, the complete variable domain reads GAGVSQSPRYKVTKRGQDVALRCDPISGHVSLYWYRQALGQGPEFLTYFNYEAQQDKSGLPNDRFSAERPEGSISTLTIQRTEQRDSAMYRCASSLAGSAGELFFGEGSRLTVL.

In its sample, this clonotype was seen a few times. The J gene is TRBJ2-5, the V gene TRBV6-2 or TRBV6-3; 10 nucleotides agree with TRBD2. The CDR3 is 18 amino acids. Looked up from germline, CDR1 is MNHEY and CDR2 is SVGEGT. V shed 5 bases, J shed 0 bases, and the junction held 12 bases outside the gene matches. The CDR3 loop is CASSSQGLAGDYQETQYF. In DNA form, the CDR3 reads TGTGCCAGCAGTAGCCAAGGGCTAGCGGGAGATTACCAAGAGACCCAGTACTTC.